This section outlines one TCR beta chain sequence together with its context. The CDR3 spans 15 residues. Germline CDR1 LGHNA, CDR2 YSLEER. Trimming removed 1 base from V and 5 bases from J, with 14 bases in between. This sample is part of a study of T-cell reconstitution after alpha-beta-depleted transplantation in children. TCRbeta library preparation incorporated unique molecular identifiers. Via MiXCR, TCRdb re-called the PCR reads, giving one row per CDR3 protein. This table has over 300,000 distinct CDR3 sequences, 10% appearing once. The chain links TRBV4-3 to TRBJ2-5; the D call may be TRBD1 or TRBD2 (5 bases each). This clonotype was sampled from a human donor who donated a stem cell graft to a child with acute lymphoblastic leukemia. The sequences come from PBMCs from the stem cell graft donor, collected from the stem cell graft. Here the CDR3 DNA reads TGCGCCAGCAGCCAAGGAGGGGCGTTCGAGGAGACCCAGTACTTC. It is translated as CASSQGGAFEETQYF.